These 29 T cell receptor beta chains originate from one sample sequenced in a study of shared clonotypes between healthy human individuals. Sequencing used immunoSEQ multiplex PCR; TCRdb keeps in-frame clones, though not all of them. The sample shows 950,000 to 1,100,000 clones, around three quarters of them seen only once. Material for sequencing was memory CD4+ T cells from PBMCs. Subset here: CD45RA-negative fraction. The receptors derive from a man aged 18 to 29 in good health. Some clones in this sample may be carry-over from other donors' samples.

The chain joins TRBV7-9 to TRBJ1-1, with a possible D match to TRBD1 (6 bases). Germline CDR1 SEHNR, CDR2 FQNEAQ (reference sequence). Deletions cut 6 bases from V and 0 bases from J, with 14 bases between. CDR3 length: 15 residues. CDR3 coding DNA: TGTGCCAGCAGGTTACAGGGAGGCCTGAACACTGAAGCTTTCTTT. Its protein product is CASRLQGGLNTEAFF.

V is TRBV2 and J is TRBJ2-7, with no clear D. Trimming stripped 10 bases from V and 5 bases from J, with 18 bases between. This CDR3 contains 13 residues. The germline CDR1 and CDR2 sequences are SNHLY and FYNNEI. CDR3 sequence (DNA): TGTGCCACCTCGGATAGGGTGATGGACGAGCAGTACTTC. As protein: CATSDRVMDEQYF.

The chain is built from TRBV28 and TRBJ1-5; no reliable D call. CDR3 length equals 12 residues. Per the germline V gene, CDR1 is MDHEN and CDR2 is SYDVKM. V was trimmed by 11 bases and J by 2 bases, leaving 10 bases between them. CDR3 nucleotide sequence: TGTGCCGCAACCCAGGGCAATCAGCCCCAGCATTTT. This codes for CAATQGNQPQHF. Full variable domain (missing parts from reference TRBV28 and TRBJ1-5): DVKVTQSSRYLVKRTGEKVFLECVQDMDHENMFWYRQDPGLGLRLIYFSYDVKMKEKGDIPEGYSVSREKKERFSLILESASTNQTSMYLCAATQGNQPQHFGDGTRLSIL.

This clone has just a few counts. CDR3 bases: TGTGCCACCAGCAGATCGGGCCAGACCTACGAGCAGTACTTC. Encoded protein: CATSRSGQTYEQYF. The rearrangement links TRBV15 to TRBJ2-7; D not resolved. The CDR3 loop spans 14 amino acids. The V end lost 2 bases, the J end lost 2 bases, and 10 bases lay between the germline ends. The V gene's germline CDR1 is LNHNV and CDR2 YYDKDF (reference sequence).

This chain links TRBV30 with TRBJ2-4; D gene unclear. Germline values: CDR1 GTSNPN, CDR2 SVGIG (reference sequence). The CDR3 contains 12 residues. Trimming removed 2 bases at V and 8 bases at J, with 10 bases between. The CDR3 nucleotides are TGTGCCTGGAGTCCAATAGCTTACATTCAGTACTTC. It yields the protein CAWSPIAYIQYF.

The gene calls are TRBV28 and TRBJ1-2; no definite D call. Germline CDR1 reads MDHEN; CDR2 reads SYDVKM. The CDR3 is 11 amino acids. V lost 8 bases and J 3 bases, leaving 7 bases between the germline ends. The CDR3 loop reads CASRTHYGYTF. CDR3 bases: TGTGCCAGCCGGACCCACTATGGCTACACCTTC.

The chain recombines TRBV7-9 with TRBJ2-6; 7 positions match TRBD1. The CDR3 runs 16 residues. The germline V gene has CDR1 SEHNR and CDR2 FQNEAQ (reference sequence). Trimming took 5 bases from V and 2 from J; bases not matched to a gene: 6. CDR3 residues: CASSQDRAAGANVLTF. The DNA for the CDR3 is TGTGCCAGCAGCCAAGACAGGGCCGCTGGGGCCAACGTCCTGACTTTC.

The count of this clone is one. V and J are TRBV19 and TRBJ1-2; D call uncertain. Trimming took 5 bases from V and 8 from J, leaving 9 bases between them. Germline V gene sequence: CDR1 LNHDA, CDR2 SQIVND (reference sequence). The CDR3 contains 11 residues. In DNA, the CDR3 is TGTGCCAGTAGTGGACCGGGCGGCTACACCTTC. This sequence encodes CASSGPGGYTF. Based on the CDR3 plus reference TRBV19 and TRBJ1-2, the full variable domain is DGGITQSPKYLFRKEGQNVTLSCEQNLNHDAMYWYRQDPGQGLRLIYYSQIVNDFQKGDIAEGYSVSREKKESFPLTVTSAQKNPTAFYLCASSGPGGYTFGSGTRLTVV.

In nucleotides, the CDR3 is TGTGCCAGCAGCCTAGGGAGTGGTACGCAGTATTTT. Protein sequence: CASSLGSGTQYF. The rearrangement uses TRBV28 and TRBJ2-3; tentative D call: TRBD2 (5 bases). Germline CDR1 reads MDHEN; CDR2 reads SYDVKM. The ends were cut back, 6 bases at V and 8 bases at J, with 12 bases in the middle. The CDR3 runs 12 residues.

CDR3 amino acids: CASSGDLRGNEQFF. In nucleotides, the CDR3 is TGTGCCAGCAGCGGAGACCTTCGGGGCAATGAGCAGTTCTTC. The genes are TRBV9 and TRBJ2-1, with D possibly TRBD2 on 5 matching bases. This CDR3 has 14 amino acids. Germline CDR1 and CDR2: SGDLS and YYNGEE. Trimming stripped 3 bases from V and 6 bases from J, with 13 bases between.

The chain uses TRBV4-1 and TRBJ2-1; D call uncertain. This CDR3 contains 12 residues. Trimming pared 1 base from V and 9 bases from J, leaving 7 bases between. Per germline, CDR1 MGHRA and CDR2 YSYEKL. CDR3 DNA sequence: TGCGCCAGCAGCCAAGTTAAACTTGAGCAGTTCTTC. It codes for CASSQVKLEQFF.

This clone came up once. The J gene is TRBJ2-7, the V gene TRBV7-8; D is unclear. Germline V lookup: CDR1 SGHVS, CDR2 FQNEAQ. V was trimmed by 0 bases and J by 6 bases, leaving 9 bases between them. The CDR3 contains 13 residues. CDR3 region: CASSLAFVSEQYF. As DNA, the CDR3 is TGTGCCAGCAGCTTAGCCTTCGTCTCCGAGCAGTACTTC.

The chain recombines TRBV10-3 with TRBJ2-2; possible D gene TRBD1, 6 bases. The CDR3 sequence is 15 residues long. V was pared by 3 bases and J by 2 bases, with 10 bases between. In germline, CDR1 is ENHRY, CDR2 SYGVKD. The CDR3: CAISDNRVNTGELFF. Here the CDR3 DNA reads TGTGCCATCAGTGACAACAGGGTCAACACCGGGGAGCTGTTTTTT.

On this clone: Just one base apart from a much larger clone, this may be a read error. The chain joins TRBV6-5 to TRBJ1-5; 11 bases agree with TRBD1. Germline values: CDR1 MNHEY, CDR2 SVGAGI. J was trimmed by 4 bases and V by 6 bases; bases with no gene match: 2. This CDR3 has 14 amino acids. The CDR3 protein is CASSGQGANQPQHF. DNA for the CDR3: TGTGCCAGCAGCGGACAGGGGGCGAATCAGCCCCAGCATTTT.

The chain combines TRBV5-1 with TRBJ2-5; either TRBD1 or TRBD2 may fit D (5 bases each). The germline V and J ends were trimmed by 0 bases and 2 bases, with 23 bases remaining between them. CDR3 size: 19 residues. From germline, CDR1 is SGHRS and CDR2 YFSETQ. CDR3 sequence (DNA): TGCGCCAGCAGCTTGGCCCTTAAGTCGAGACTAAGGGGTCAAGAGACCCAGTACTTC. This gives the protein CASSLALKSRLRGQETQYF.

The rearrangement links TRBV5-1 to TRBJ2-2; D is perhaps TRBD2 (6 bases). CDR3 length: 13 amino acids. The V and J ends lost 2 bases and 4 bases respectively, with 6 bases between them. Germline V gene lookup returns CDR1 SGHRS and CDR2 YFSETQ. The DNA of the CDR3 is TGCGCCAGCAGCTTACTAGCCACCGGGGAGCTGTTTTTT. Protein product: CASSLLATGELFF. The full variable domain, in which reference TRBV5-1 and TRBJ2-2 provide the parts outside the CDR3, is KAGVTQTPRYLIKTRGQQVTLSCSPISGHRSVSWYQQTPGQGLQFLFEYFSETQRNKGNFPGRFSGRQFSNSRSEMNVSTLELGDSALYLCASSLLATGELFFGEGSRLTVL.

The chain recombines TRBV15 with TRBJ2-1; TRBD1 or TRBD2 may be the D gene (5 bases each). From germline, CDR1 is LNHNV and CDR2 YYDKDF (reference sequence). The length of the CDR3 is 17 residues. The ends were cut back, 0 bases at V and 2 bases at J, with 14 bases in the middle. CDR3 residues: CATSRDKRDHPYNEQFF. CDR3 bases: TGTGCCACCAGCAGAGACAAACGGGACCATCCCTACAATGAGCAGTTCTTC.

This clone has a single count. The chain combines TRBV7-8 with TRBJ2-2; tentative D call: TRBD1 (5 bases). This CDR3 spans 14 amino acids. Germline V lookup: CDR1 SGHVS, CDR2 FQNEAQ. The ends were cut back, 10 bases at V and 5 bases at J, with 17 bases in the middle. The CDR3 DNA reads as TGTGCCAACGCTCTAGGGGTCAGGACCGGGGAGCTGTTTTTT. This sequence encodes CANALGVRTGELFF.

The V call is TRBV11-2, the J call TRBJ1-1; weak D call: TRBD1 (5 bases). Deletions cut 4 bases from V and 4 bases from J, with 10 bases between. The CDR3 has 13 amino acids. From germline, CDR1 is SGHAT and CDR2 FQNNGV. CDR3 DNA: TGTGCCAGCAGCTCAAGGGGTAGCACTGAAGCTTTCTTT. Amino acids: CASSSRGSTEAFF.

The V and J genes are TRBV12-2 and TRBJ1-1. TRBV12-2 is a pseudogene. This CDR3 is built from 17 residues. CDR3 residues: CASRPVLLGFQNTEAFF. The CDR3 DNA follows: TGTGCAAGTCGGCCCGTGCTGTTGGGGTTCCAAAACACTGAAGCTTTCTTT.

This sequence joins TRBV7-2 and TRBJ2-7; 8 bases map to TRBD1. The CDR3 is made up of 15 amino acids. Trimming cost V 5 bases and J 0 bases; bases outside gene matches: 6. CDR1 is SGHTA, CDR2 FQGNSA, per germline. DNA for the CDR3: TGTGCCAGCAGCCCCCCGACAGGGGACTCCTACGAGCAGTACTTC. It codes for CASSPPTGDSYEQYF.

The CDR3 DNA sequence: TGCGCCAGCAGCTTGGACAGGGCCAGTAAGTACTTC. Translating it yields CASSLDRASKYF. The V call is TRBV5-1, the J call TRBJ2-4, with D tentatively TRBD1 (6 bases). CDR1 SGHRS and CDR2 YFSETQ come from the germline V gene. Deletions cut 0 bases from V and 14 bases from J, with 12 bases between. This CDR3 has 12 residues.

This clone was recorded many times. Within the sample, other DNA sequences also encode this same CDR3. The chain joins TRBV5-1 to TRBJ2-3, with TRBD2 matching 9 bases. Germline V gene sequence: CDR1 SGHRS, CDR2 YFSETQ. The CDR3 is made up of 15 amino acids. V lost 0 bases to trimming and J lost 2 bases; unmatched junction nucleotides: 1. The CDR3 loop reads CASSLGGRDTDTQYF. CDR3 DNA sequence: TGCGCCAGCAGCTTGGGCGGGAGGGACACAGATACGCAGTATTTT.

The rearrangement uses TRBV7-9 and TRBJ2-3; D is uncertain. In germline, CDR1 is SEHNR, CDR2 FQNEAQ (reference sequence). Trimming left V 1 base short and J 0 bases short, with 14 bases between. The CDR3 consists of 17 residues. The CDR3 nucleotides are TGTGCCAGCAGCTTAGGGGTGTGGGTCACTAGCACAGATACGCAGTATTTT. This codes for CASSLGVWVTSTDTQYF.

There are a few counts of this clone. V usage is TRBV2 and J usage is TRBJ2-1; D may be TRBD1 or TRBD2 (5 bases each). CDR1 is SNHLY, CDR2 FYNNEI, per germline. CDR3 length equals 14 residues. V lost 8 bases to trimming and J lost 5 bases, with 16 bases between them. The CDR3 region is CASLDWGINNEQFF. The CDR3, as DNA: TGTGCCAGCCTGGATTGGGGGATCAACAATGAGCAGTTCTTC.

This clone was seen a handful of times. This chain's CDR3 is CASTPPGGETQYF. CDR3 nucleotides: TGTGCCAGCACACCCCCGGGGGGGGAGACCCAGTACTTC. The gene calls are TRBV7-9 and TRBJ2-5; TRBD2 matches at 8 bases. The length of the CDR3 is 13 residues. Germline CDR1 reads SEHNR; CDR2 reads FQNEAQ (reference sequence). V trimming: 7 bases; J trimming: 5 bases; junction bases outside the gene matches: 6. The full variable domain, in which reference TRBV7-9 and TRBJ2-5 provide the parts outside the CDR3, is DTGVSQNPRHKITKRGQNVTFRCDPISEHNRLYWYRQTLGQGPEFLTYFQNEAQLEKSRLLSDRFSAERPKGSFSTLEIQRTEQGDSAMYLCASTPPGGETQYFGPGTRLLVL.

The chain couples TRBV7-3 to TRBJ1-3; 7 nucleotides align to TRBD1. Germline loops: CDR1 SGHTA, CDR2 FQGTGA. Trimming took 4 bases from V and 0 from J; bases not matched to a gene: 6. The CDR3 is made up of 16 amino acids. For the CDR3, the DNA is TGTGCCAGCAGCTCCGGGACAGCTTACTCTGGAAACACCATATATTTT. Amino acids: CASSSGTAYSGNTIYF.

On this clone: Other nucleotide sequences from this sample produce the same CDR3. The chain joins TRBV5-1 to TRBJ2-1; D may be TRBD1 or TRBD2 (5 bases each). The germline CDR1 and CDR2 sequences are SGHRS and YFSETQ. The CDR3 has 13 residues. Trimming removed 3 bases at V and 6 bases at J, with 10 bases between. CDR3 DNA: TGCGCCAGCAGCTCCGGGACCCTCAATGAGCAGTTCTTC. Translating gives CASSSGTLNEQFF.

The CDR3 protein is CASSQSGGAYNEKLFF. The CDR3 bases are TGTGCCAGCAGTCAGTCAGGGGGCGCCTATAATGAAAAACTGTTTTTT. This sequence joins TRBV27 and TRBJ1-4; 8 positions agree with TRBD1. The CDR3 runs to 16 residues. The V gene end was trimmed by 5 bases and the J gene end by 4 bases; junction bases not matched to a gene: 9. Germline V gene lookup returns CDR1 MNHEY and CDR2 SMNVEV (reference sequence). The full variable domain, rest sourced from reference TRBV27 and TRBJ1-4, is EAQVTQNPRYLITVTGKKLTVTCSQNMNHEYMSWYRQDPGLGLRQIYYSMNVEVTDKGDVPEGYKVSRKEKRNFPLILESPSPNQTSLYFCASSQSGGAYNEKLFFGSGTQLSVL.